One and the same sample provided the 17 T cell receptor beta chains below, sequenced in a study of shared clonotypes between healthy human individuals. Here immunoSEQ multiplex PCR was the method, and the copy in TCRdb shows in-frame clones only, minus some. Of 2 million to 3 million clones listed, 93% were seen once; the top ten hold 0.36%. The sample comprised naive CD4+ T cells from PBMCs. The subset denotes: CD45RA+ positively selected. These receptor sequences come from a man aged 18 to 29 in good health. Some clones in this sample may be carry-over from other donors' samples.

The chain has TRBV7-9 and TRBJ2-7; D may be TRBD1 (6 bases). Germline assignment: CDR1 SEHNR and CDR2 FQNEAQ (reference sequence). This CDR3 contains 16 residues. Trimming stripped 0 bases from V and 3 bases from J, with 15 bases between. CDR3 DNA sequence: TGTGCCAGCAGCTTAGCGGTGGCAGGGGCGAACTACGAGCAGTACTTC. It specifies CASSLAVAGANYEQYF.

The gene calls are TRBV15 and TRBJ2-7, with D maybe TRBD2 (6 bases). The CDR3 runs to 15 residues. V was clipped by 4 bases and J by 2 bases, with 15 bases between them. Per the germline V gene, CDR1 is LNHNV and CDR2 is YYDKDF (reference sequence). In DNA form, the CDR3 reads TGTGCCACCAGCAAACCCGGGACTTCTACCTACGAGCAGTACTTC. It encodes CATSKPGTSTYEQYF. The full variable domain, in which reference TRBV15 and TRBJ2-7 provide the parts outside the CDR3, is DAMVIQNPRYQVTQFGKPVTLSCSQTLNHNVMYWYQQKSSQAPKLLFHYYDKDFNNEADTPDNFQSRRPNTSFCFLDIRSPGLGDTAMYLCATSKPGTSTYEQYFGPGTRLTVT.

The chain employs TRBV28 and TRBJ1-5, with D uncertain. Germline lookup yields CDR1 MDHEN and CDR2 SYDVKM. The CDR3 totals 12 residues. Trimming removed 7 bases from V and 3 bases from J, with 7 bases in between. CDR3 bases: TGTGCCAGCAATTGGCTCAATCAGCCCCAGCATTTT. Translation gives CASNWLNQPQHF.

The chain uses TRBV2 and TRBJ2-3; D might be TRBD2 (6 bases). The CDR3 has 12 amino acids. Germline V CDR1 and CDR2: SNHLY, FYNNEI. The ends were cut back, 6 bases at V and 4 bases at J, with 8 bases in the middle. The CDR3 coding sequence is TGTGCCAGCAGATGGGAGGCAGATACGCAGTATTTT. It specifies CASRWEADTQYF.

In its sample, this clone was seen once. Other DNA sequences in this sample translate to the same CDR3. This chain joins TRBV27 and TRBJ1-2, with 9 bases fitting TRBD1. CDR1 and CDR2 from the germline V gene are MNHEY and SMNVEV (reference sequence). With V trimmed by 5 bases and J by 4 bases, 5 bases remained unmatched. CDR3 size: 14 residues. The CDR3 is CASSPRQGGYGYTF. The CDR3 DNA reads TGTGCCAGCAGTCCCAGACAGGGGGGCTATGGCTACACCTTC.

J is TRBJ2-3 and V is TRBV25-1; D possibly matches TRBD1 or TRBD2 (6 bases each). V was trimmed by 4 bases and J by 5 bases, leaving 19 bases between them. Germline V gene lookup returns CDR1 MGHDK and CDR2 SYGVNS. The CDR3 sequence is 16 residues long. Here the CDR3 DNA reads TGTGCCAGCAGTGCCCAGAGGGGGGCCGGGTTAGATACGCAGTATTTT. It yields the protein CASSAQRGAGLDTQYF.

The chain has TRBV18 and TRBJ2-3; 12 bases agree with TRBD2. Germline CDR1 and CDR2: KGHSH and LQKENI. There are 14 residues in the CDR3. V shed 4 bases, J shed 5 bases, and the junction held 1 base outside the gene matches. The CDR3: CASSRLAGEDTQYF. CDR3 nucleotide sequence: TGTGCCAGCTCACGACTAGCGGGAGAAGATACGCAGTATTTT.

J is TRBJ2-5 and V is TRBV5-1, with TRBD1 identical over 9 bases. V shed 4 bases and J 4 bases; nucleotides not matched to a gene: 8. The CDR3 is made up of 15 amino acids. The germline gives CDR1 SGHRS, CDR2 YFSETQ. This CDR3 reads CASSTAGTGIETQYF. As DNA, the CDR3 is TGCGCCAGCAGCACCGCCGGGACAGGGATAGAGACCCAGTACTTC.

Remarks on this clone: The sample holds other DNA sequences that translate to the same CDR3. The CDR3 is CASSFTYGYTF. The CDR3 bases are TGTGCCAGCAGTTTTACATATGGCTACACCTTC. The V gene is TRBV28, the J gene TRBJ1-2; D uncertain. CDR1 and CDR2 from the germline V gene are MDHEN and SYDVKM. The CDR3 spans 11 residues. V was cut by 3 bases and J by 5 bases, with 4 bases left in between.

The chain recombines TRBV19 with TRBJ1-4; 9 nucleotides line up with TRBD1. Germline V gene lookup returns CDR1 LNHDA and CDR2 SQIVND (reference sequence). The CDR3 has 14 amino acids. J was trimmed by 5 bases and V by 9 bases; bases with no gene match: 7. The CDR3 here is CASSTGGRNEKLFF. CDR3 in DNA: TGTGCCAGCTCAACAGGGGGCCGAAATGAAAAACTGTTTTTT. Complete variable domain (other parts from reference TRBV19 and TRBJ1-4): DGGITQSPKYLFRKEGQNVTLSCEQNLNHDAMYWYRQDPGQGLRLIYYSQIVNDFQKGDIAEGYSVSREKKESFPLTVTSAQKNPTAFYLCASSTGGRNEKLFFGSGTQLSVL.

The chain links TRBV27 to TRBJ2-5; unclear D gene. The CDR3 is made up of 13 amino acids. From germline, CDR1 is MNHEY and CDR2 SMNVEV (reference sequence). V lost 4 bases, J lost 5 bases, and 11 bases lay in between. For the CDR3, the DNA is TGTGCCAGCAGTTCAAGGGTTTGGGAGACCCAGTACTTC. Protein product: CASSSRVWETQYF.

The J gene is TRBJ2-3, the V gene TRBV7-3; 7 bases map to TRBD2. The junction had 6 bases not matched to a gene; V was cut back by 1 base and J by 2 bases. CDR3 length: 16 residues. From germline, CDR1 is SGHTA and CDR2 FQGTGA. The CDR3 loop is CASSLKAGANTDTQYF. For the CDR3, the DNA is TGTGCCAGCAGCTTAAAGGCGGGAGCGAACACAGATACGCAGTATTTT.

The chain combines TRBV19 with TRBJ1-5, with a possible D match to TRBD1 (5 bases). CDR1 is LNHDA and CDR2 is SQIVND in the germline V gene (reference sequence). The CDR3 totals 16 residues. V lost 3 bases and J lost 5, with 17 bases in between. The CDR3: CASSIGGEASDQPQHF. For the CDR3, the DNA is TGTGCCAGTAGTATTGGGGGGGAAGCGTCAGATCAGCCCCAGCATTTT.

The CDR3 is CASSSQGLAGTNTGELFF. CDR3 DNA sequence: TGCGCCAGCAGCTCGCAGGGACTAGCGGGAACCAACACCGGGGAGCTGTTTTTT. The V call is TRBV5-1, the J call TRBJ2-2; 13 bases align to TRBD2. This CDR3 comprises 18 residues. The V gene end was trimmed by 3 bases and the J gene end by 2 bases; junction bases not matched to a gene: 7. Germline V gene data show CDR1 as SGHRS and CDR2 as YFSETQ.

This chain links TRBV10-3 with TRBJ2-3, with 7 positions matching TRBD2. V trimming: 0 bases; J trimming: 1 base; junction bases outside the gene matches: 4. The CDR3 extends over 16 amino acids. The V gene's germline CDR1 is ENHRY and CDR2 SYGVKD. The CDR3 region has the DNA TGTGCCATCAGTGAGTCCAAAGCGGGACGCACAGATACGCAGTATTTT. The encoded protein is CAISESKAGRTDTQYF.

CDR3 in amino acids: CASRSIRTSINEQFF. CDR3 DNA sequence: TGTGCCAGCAGATCCATTCGGACTAGCATCAATGAGCAGTTCTTC. This chain joins TRBV28 and TRBJ2-1, with 8 bases fitting TRBD2. The CDR3 sequence is 15 residues long. J lost 6 bases, V lost 6 bases, and 10 bases had no gene match. The germline V gene encodes CDR1 MDHEN and CDR2 SYDVKM.

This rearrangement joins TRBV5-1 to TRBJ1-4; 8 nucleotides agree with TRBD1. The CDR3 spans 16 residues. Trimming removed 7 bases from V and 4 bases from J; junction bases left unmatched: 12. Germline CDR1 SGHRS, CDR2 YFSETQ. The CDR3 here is CASSSIGTGFNEKLFF. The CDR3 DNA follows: TGCGCCAGCTCTTCTATAGGGACAGGTTTTAATGAAAAACTGTTTTTT.